This T cell receptor (beta chain) stems from a study of blood T cells in healthy people across ages. Through a sample-barcoded 5' primer and a J-beta primer mix, a second PCR was run for about 6 to 11 cycles. Each CDR3 protein gets one entry after TCRdb re-called the 5' RACE reads with MiXCR. The table has about 1.6 million distinct CDR3 sequences, 34% seen once. Losses at the gene ends were 6 bases for V and 9 bases for J; bases not matched to a gene: 5. The length of the CDR3 is 12 residues. Germline V gives CDR1 DFQATT, CDR2 SNEGSKA (reference sequence). As to this clonotype: Its antigen remains unknown.

Whole-study findings and limits: Among long-lived donors, naive CD4+ cells were more numerous and diversity higher than in aged donors. Expanded clonotype shifts may have been confounded, as the donors had an unknown CMV status. TCR beta diversity per million T cells fell roughly linearly with age. The study could not conclusively compare naive and antigen-experienced cells, given its unsorted PBMCs.

The chain uses TRBV20-1 and TRBJ2-1, with 10 bases aligning to TRBD1. Sequences were obtained from blood. The TCR was taken from a woman in her 30s in good health. CDR3 protein: CSARTGGIEQFF. CDR3 sequence (DNA): TGCAGTGCCAGGACAGGGGGGATTGAGCAGTTCTTC.